The text below deals with one T cell receptor beta chain. This specimen belongs to a study of radiation and T cells in renal cell carcinoma. Time point meaning: blood 2 weeks post-SBRT. Treatment defined: 15 Gy SBRT to primary tumor, nephrectomy 4 weeks later. Generated by immunoSEQ multiplex PCR, the TCRdb table keeps only in-frame clones and is missing some. The sample has about 120,000 clones, over 75% seen once; the top ten hold approximately 5%. There are 14 residues in the CDR3. The junction had 5 bases not matched to a gene; V was cut back by 5 bases and J by 1 base. Germline assignment: CDR1 SQVTM and CDR2 ANQGSEA.

The chain couples TRBV29-1 to TRBJ2-3; 8 bases are shared with TRBD2. The origin of this receptor is a man aged 50-59 years with renal cell carcinoma. The sequenced sample was blood, obtained from a patient whose treatment included radiotherapy and nephrectomy. As DNA, the CDR3 is TGCAGCGTTCGGACTAGCTCTGGCACAGATACGCAGTATTTT. Translation gives CSVRTSSGTDTQYF.